These 18 T cell receptor beta chains share one sample of origin, sequenced in a study of shared clonotypes between healthy human individuals. Naive CD8 cells were CD45RO-negative, positively selected for CCR7, excluding terminally differentiated effector memory CD45RA+ cells. Sequencing was performed with immunoSEQ multiplex PCR; in TCRdb, only in-frame clones are kept and a portion is missing. The data hold about 2.1 million clones, with around 93% observed a single time. Sequenced input: naive CD8+ T cells from PBMCs. The source of these receptors is a man aged 18 to 30 in good health. Some clones in this sample may be carry-over from other donors' samples.

The chain carries TRBV7-8 and TRBJ2-3; the match to TRBD2 covers 12 bases. V dropped 5 bases and J dropped 0; count of bases not matched to a gene: 3. The CDR3 extends over 16 amino acids. Germline assignment: CDR1 SGHVS and CDR2 FQNEAQ. The CDR3 region is CASSLLAGGSTDTQYF. The CDR3 nucleotides read TGTGCCAGCAGCCTACTAGCGGGAGGAAGCACAGATACGCAGTATTTT.

The chain carries TRBV19 and TRBJ2-1; D may be TRBD1 (7 bases). V shed 5 bases and J shed 10 bases, with 12 bases lying between them. Germline V CDR1 and CDR2: LNHDA, SQIVND (reference sequence). The CDR3 extends over 12 amino acids. The CDR3 DNA is TGTGCCAGTAGTTTGCAGGGGGGCGAGCAGTTCTTC. It yields the protein CASSLQGGEQFF.

V usage is TRBV5-5 and J usage is TRBJ2-1; the match to TRBD2 covers 9 bases. V shed 1 base and J 6 bases; nucleotides not matched to a gene: 5. Germline assignment: CDR1 SGHKS and CDR2 YYEKEE (reference sequence). CDR3 length: 15 residues. The CDR3 DNA follows: TGTGCCAGCAGCTTGCATCCTAGCGGGACCAATGAGCAGTTCTTC. This encodes CASSLHPSGTNEQFF. Together with reference TRBV5-5 and TRBJ2-1, the CDR3 gives the full variable domain: DAGVTQSPTHLIKTRGQQVTLRCSPISGHKSVSWYQQVLGQGPQFIFQYYEKEERGRGNFPDRFSARQFPNYSSELNVNALLLGDSALYLCASSLHPSGTNEQFFGPGTRLTVL.

The chain is built from TRBV15 and TRBJ2-4; unclear D gene. Trimming stripped 1 base from V and 4 bases from J, with 14 bases between. This CDR3 comprises 16 residues. Looked up from germline, CDR1 is LNHNV and CDR2 is YYDKDF (reference sequence). CDR3 amino acids: CATSRGRAPPKNIQYF. The CDR3 region has the DNA TGTGCCACCAGCAGAGGTAGGGCCCCTCCTAAAAACATTCAGTACTTC.

The chain links TRBV11-2 to TRBJ2-1, with 9 positions matching TRBD2. Germline V gene sequence: CDR1 SGHAT, CDR2 FQNNGV. The V and J ends lost 0 bases and 6 bases, in that order; junction bases with no gene match: 6. The CDR3 is made up of 16 amino acids. This CDR3 reads CASSLEWREGINEQFF. The CDR3 DNA sequence: TGTGCCAGCAGCTTAGAATGGCGGGAGGGAATCAATGAGCAGTTCTTC.

This rearrangement joins TRBV9 to TRBJ2-3; TRBD1 agrees at 8 bases. With 3 bases clipped from V and 2 bases from J, the junction kept 8 bases outside the gene matches. The length of the CDR3 is 16 residues. CDR1 and CDR2 (germline): SGDLS, YYNGEE. CDR3 residues: CASSAWDRLYTDTQYF. The CDR3 coding sequence is TGTGCCAGCAGCGCCTGGGACAGGTTATACACAGATACGCAGTATTTT.

This sequence joins TRBV7-3 and TRBJ2-3; 15 bases map to TRBD2. The trim removed 4 bases at V and 6 bases at J, leaving 8 bases unmatched. Germline loops: CDR1 SGHTA, CDR2 FQGTGA. The CDR3 contains 17 residues. CDR3 DNA sequence: TGTGCCAGCAGCTCGGGACTAGCGGGAGGAGGTAGTGATACGCAGTATTTT. It specifies CASSSGLAGGGSDTQYF.

The chain joins TRBV19 to TRBJ2-1; 11 bases match TRBD1. The CDR3 length is 15 residues. The V gene end was trimmed by 7 bases and the J gene end by 6 bases; junction bases not matched to a gene: 8. Germline-derived CDR1 and CDR2 are LNHDA and SQIVND (reference sequence). The CDR3 nucleotides read TGTGCCAGTACAGAGTCCGGGACAGGGGGCAATGAGCAGTTCTTC. Translated, it gives CASTESGTGGNEQFF.

This clone was seen only once. The V call is TRBV7-9, the J call TRBJ2-1; 10 bases map to TRBD2. Trimming at V came to 4 bases and at J to 6 bases, leaving 6 bases not matched to a gene. The germline gives CDR1 SEHNR, CDR2 FQNEAQ (reference sequence). CDR3 size: 15 residues. CDR3 nucleotide sequence: TGTGCCAGCAGCTCACTAGCGGGATCTCTCAATGAGCAGTTCTTC. Translation gives CASSSLAGSLNEQFF.

In regard to this clone: The identical CDR3 is also encoded by other nucleotide sequences in the sample. This chain links TRBV27 with TRBJ2-7; D gene ambiguous. This CDR3 has 14 amino acids. Trimming pared 3 bases from V and 0 bases from J, leaving 9 bases between. CDR1 and CDR2 (germline): MNHEY, SMNVEV (reference sequence). The CDR3 loop reads CASSFLGSSYEQYF. As DNA, the CDR3 is TGTGCCAGCAGTTTCCTGGGTAGCTCCTACGAGCAGTACTTC.

This clone was observed a few times. The chain combines TRBV7-9 with TRBJ1-1, with D uncertain. This CDR3 region has 13 residues. CDR1 and CDR2 from the germline V gene are SEHNR and FQNEAQ (reference sequence). Trimming pared 2 bases from V and 6 bases from J, leaving 10 bases between. CDR3 protein: CASSLIPFPEAFF. The DNA of the CDR3 is TGTGCCAGCAGCTTAATCCCATTCCCTGAAGCTTTCTTT.

V usage is TRBV9 and J usage is TRBJ1-2; D is ambiguous. The CDR3 loop spans 12 amino acids. The germline gives CDR1 SGDLS, CDR2 YYNGEE. V was cut by 4 bases and J by 6 bases, with 10 bases left in between. CDR3 in DNA: TGTGCCAGCAGCCCCACAAGGAATGGCTACACCTTC. It encodes CASSPTRNGYTF.

CDR3 DNA sequence: TGTGCCAGCAGCCAATTACTAGCGGGAGGCACCGGGGAGCTGTTTTTT. It translates to CASSQLLAGGTGELFF. This chain joins TRBV5-4 and TRBJ2-2, with 12 bases matching TRBD2. Germline lookup yields CDR1 SGHNT and CDR2 YYREEE (reference sequence). The ends lost 4 bases at V and 4 bases at J; junction bases unmatched: 5. There are 16 residues in the CDR3.

This clone was detected once. The chain links TRBV28 to TRBJ1-3, with no clear D. V was trimmed by 5 bases and J by 4 bases, leaving 9 bases between them. CDR3 length equals 13 residues. CDR1 MDHEN and CDR2 SYDVKM come from the germline V gene. CDR3 in amino acids: CASSPLMGNTIYF. Here the CDR3 DNA reads TGTGCCAGCAGTCCCCTCATGGGAAACACCATATATTTT.

The rearrangement links TRBV7-9 to TRBJ2-5, with TRBD1 identical over 8 bases. TRBJ2-7 matches the DNA end more closely, so the J call is doubtful. The CDR3 has 15 residues. Germline V CDR1 and CDR2: SEHNR, FQNEAQ (reference sequence). The CDR3 bases are TGTGCCAGCAGCTTATCGCAGGGGGCGTTTTACGAGCAGTACTTC. Protein: CASSLSQGAFYEQYF.

CDR3 DNA: TGTGCCAGCAGTTTAGTAGGGGTTGCTGGGGCCAACGTCCTGACTTTC. The encoded protein is CASSLVGVAGANVLTF. The chain uses TRBV27 and TRBJ2-6, with TRBD1 as a possible D gene (5 bases). The CDR3 is made up of 16 amino acids. Trimming left V 2 bases short and J 2 bases short, with 10 bases between. Looked up from germline, CDR1 is MNHEY and CDR2 is SMNVEV (reference sequence).

V and J are TRBV27 and TRBJ1-1; no definite D call. CDR1 MNHEY and CDR2 SMNVEV come from the germline V gene (reference sequence). Trimming took off 5 bases at V and 0 bases at J, with 13 bases between the two ends. The CDR3 consists of 15 residues. CDR3 DNA sequence: TGTGCCAGCAGTCGTGGCGGATTCATGAACACTGAAGCTTTCTTT. It specifies CASSRGGFMNTEAFF.

The genes are TRBV29-1 and TRBJ1-2; TRBD1 agrees at 9 bases. The CDR3 runs 13 residues. Unmatched junction bases numbered 6, after V lost 3 bases and J lost 7 bases. In germline, CDR1 is SQVTM, CDR2 ANQGSEA. The chain's CDR3 is CSVDEQGAFGYTF. In DNA form, the CDR3 reads TGCAGCGTTGACGAACAGGGGGCGTTTGGCTACACCTTC.